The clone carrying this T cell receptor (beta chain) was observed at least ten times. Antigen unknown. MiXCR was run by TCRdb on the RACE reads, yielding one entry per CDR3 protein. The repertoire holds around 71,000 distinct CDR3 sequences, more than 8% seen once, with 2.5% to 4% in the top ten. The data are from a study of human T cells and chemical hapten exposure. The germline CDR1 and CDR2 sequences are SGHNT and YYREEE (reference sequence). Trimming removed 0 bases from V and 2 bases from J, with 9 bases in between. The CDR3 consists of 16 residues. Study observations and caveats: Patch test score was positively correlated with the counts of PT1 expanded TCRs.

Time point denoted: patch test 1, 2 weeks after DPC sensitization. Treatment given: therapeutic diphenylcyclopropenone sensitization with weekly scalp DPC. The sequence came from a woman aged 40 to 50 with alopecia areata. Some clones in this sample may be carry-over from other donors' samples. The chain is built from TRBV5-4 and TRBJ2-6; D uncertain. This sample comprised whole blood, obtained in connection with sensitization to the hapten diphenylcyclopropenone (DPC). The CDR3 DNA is TGTGCCAGCAGCTTGGGATCTGGCCCTGGGGCCAACGTCCTGACTTTC. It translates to CASSLGSGPGANVLTF.